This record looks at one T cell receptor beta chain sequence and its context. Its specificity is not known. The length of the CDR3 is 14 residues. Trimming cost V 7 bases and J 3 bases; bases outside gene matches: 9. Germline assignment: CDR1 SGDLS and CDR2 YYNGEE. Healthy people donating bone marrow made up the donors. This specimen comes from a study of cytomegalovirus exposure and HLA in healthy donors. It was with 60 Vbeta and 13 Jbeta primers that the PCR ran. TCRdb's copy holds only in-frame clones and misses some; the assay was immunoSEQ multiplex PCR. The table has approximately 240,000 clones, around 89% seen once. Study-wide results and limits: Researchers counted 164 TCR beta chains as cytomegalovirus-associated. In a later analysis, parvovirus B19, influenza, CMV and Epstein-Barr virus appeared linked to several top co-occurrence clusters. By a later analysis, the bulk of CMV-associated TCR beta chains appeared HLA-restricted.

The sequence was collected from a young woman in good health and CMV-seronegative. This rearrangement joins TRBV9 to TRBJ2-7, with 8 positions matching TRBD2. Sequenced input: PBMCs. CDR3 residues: CASPPPGLDYEQYF. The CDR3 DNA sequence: TGTGCCAGCCCCCCCCCGGGACTAGACTACGAGCAGTACTTC.